This TCR beta chain emerged from a study of T cells expressing NK-cell markers. Whole-study findings and limits: Top CD8+ clonotypes included the dominant CD3+CD56+NKG2C+ clonotypes in five to seven donors.

With regard to this clonotype: Its antigen is not known.

5'RACE template switching with UMIs generated TCR beta cDNA. TCRdb reprocessed the 5' RACE reads and stores each CDR3 protein as one record, lacking DNA. The sample table sets out approximately 170,000 distinct CDR3 sequences. Germline CDR1 is SEHNR and CDR2 is FQNEAQ (reference sequence). This CDR3 has 15 amino acids. Sequenced material: blood T cells: a sorted CD56 or NKG2C T cell subset, CD4+ or CD8+ T cells, or bulk PBMC T cells (not recorded which). The rearrangement uses TRBV7-9 and TRBJ2-2; the TCRdb call, TRBD1, lacks DNA for checking. The receptor comes from a man aged 18 to 69 in good health. The CDR3 sequence is CASSLELGVNGELFF.